This T cell receptor beta chain was identified in a study of cytomegalovirus exposure and HLA in healthy donors. Germline CDR1 and CDR2: MNHEY and SMNVEV (reference sequence). CDR3 length equals 15 residues. The ends lost 3 bases at V and 2 bases at J; junction bases unmatched: 3. Repertoires were generated with immunoSEQ multiplex PCR, while TCRdb's copy carries only in-frame clones and drops some. The table records approximately 200,000 clones, about nine tenths of them present only once. The sequenced sample consisted of PBMCs. The receptor was isolated from a young woman in good health and CMV-seronegative. V is TRBV27 and J is TRBJ2-7, with 11 bases aligning to TRBD2. CDR3 loop: CASSFALAGAYEQYF. In DNA form, the CDR3 reads TGTGCCAGCAGTTTTGCACTAGCGGGGGCCTACGAGCAGTACTTC.